Sequencing of this T cell receptor (beta chain) was carried out in a study of OX40 agonist ivuxolimab in advanced cancers. Systemic immunosuppression or autoimmune disease history was grounds to exclude patients. Study-level findings and limits: The mean number of expanded clones was higher in CD8+ T cells than in CD4+. Partial responders treated at 0.1-3.0 mg/kg exhibited clonal expansion among the lowest measured.

Method: immunoSEQ multiplex PCR; TCRdb's copy keeps in-frame clones and lacks some. The data show tens of thousands of clones, with roughly 90% seen just once and 10% held by the top ten. Germline V gene sequence: CDR1 MDHEN, CDR2 SYDVKM. J was trimmed by 1 base and V by 3 bases; bases with no gene match: 4. The CDR3 has 15 residues. With respect to this clone: Its cognate antigen is unknown.

The chain couples TRBV28 to TRBJ2-3, with 7 positions matching TRBD2. The TCR was taken from an adult with an advanced solid tumor such as melanoma, head and neck, liver or kidney cancer. The sequences come from CD4+ or CD8+ T cells sorted from blood, collected in a trial of the OX40 agonist ivuxolimab. This CDR3 is CASSFSGDRTDTQYF. DNA of the CDR3: TGTGCCAGCAGTTTCAGCGGGGACCGCACAGATACGCAGTATTTT.